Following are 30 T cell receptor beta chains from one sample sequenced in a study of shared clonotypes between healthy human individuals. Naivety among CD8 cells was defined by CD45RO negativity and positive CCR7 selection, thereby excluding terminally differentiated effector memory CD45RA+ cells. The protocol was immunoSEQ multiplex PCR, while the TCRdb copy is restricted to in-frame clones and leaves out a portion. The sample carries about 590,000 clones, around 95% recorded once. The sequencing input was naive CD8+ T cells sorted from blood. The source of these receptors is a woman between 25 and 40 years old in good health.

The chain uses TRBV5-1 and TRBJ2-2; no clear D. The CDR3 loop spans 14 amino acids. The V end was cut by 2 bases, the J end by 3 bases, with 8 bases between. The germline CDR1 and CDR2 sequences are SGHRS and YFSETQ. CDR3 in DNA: TGCGCCAGCAGCTTAGAACCCGACACCGGGGAGCTGTTTTTT. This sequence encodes CASSLEPDTGELFF.

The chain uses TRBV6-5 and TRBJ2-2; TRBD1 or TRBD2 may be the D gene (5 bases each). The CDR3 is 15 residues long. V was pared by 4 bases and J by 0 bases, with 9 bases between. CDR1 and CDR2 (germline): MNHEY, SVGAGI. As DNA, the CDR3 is TGTGCCAGCAGTTTGGGGGTTGCGAACACCGGGGAGCTGTTTTTT. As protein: CASSLGVANTGELFF.

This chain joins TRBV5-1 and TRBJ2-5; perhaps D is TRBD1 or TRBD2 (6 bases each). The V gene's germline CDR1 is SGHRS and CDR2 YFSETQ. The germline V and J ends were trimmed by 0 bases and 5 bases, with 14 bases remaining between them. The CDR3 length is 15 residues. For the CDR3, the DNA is TGCGCCAGCAGCTTGGAGGGGGGCCTCTCGGAGACCCAGTACTTC. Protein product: CASSLEGGLSETQYF.

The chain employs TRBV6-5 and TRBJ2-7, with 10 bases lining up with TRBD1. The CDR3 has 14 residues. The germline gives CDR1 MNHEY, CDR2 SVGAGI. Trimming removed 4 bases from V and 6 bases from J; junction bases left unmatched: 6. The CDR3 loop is CASSFGQGVGEQYF. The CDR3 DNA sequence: TGTGCCAGCAGTTTTGGACAGGGGGTGGGCGAGCAGTACTTC.

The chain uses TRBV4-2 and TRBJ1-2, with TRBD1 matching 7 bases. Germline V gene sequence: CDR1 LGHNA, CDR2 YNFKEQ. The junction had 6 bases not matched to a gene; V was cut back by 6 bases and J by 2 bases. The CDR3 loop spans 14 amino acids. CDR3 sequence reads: CASSPGTVNYGYTF. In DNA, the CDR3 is TGTGCCAGCAGTCCCGGGACAGTCAACTATGGCTACACCTTC.

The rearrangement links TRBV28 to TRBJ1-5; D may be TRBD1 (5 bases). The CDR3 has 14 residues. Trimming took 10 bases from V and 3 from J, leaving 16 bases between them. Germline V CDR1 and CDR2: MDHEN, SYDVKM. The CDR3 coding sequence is TGTGCCACTGTAACCGGGACCTACAATCAGCCCCAGCATTTT. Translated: CATVTGTYNQPQHF.

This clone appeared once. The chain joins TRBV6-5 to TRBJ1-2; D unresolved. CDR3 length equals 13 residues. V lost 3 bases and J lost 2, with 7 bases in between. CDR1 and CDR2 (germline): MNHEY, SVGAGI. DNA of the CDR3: TGTGCCAGCAGTTATATGGAAAACTATGGCTACACCTTC. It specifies CASSYMENYGYTF.

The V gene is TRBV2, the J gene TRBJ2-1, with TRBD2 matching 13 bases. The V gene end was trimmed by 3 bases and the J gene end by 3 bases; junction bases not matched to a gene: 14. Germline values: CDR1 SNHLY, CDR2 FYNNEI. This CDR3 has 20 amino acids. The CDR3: CASSEGPGTSGTPRYNEQFF. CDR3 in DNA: TGTGCCAGCAGTGAGGGACCCGGGACTAGCGGGACCCCGCGCTACAATGAGCAGTTCTTC.

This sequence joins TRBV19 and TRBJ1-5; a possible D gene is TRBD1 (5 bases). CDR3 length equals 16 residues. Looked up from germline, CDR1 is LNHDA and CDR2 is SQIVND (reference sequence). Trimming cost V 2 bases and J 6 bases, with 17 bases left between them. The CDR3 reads CASSIRDGRSFQPQHF. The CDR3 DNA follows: TGTGCCAGTAGTATAAGGGACGGGAGGTCTTTTCAGCCCCAGCATTTT.

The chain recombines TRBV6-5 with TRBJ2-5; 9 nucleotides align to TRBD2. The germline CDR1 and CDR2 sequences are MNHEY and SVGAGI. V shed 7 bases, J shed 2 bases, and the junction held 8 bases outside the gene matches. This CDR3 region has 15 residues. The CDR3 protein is CASTDPGLAQETQYF. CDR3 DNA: TGTGCCAGCACCGACCCCGGACTAGCGCAAGAGACCCAGTACTTC.

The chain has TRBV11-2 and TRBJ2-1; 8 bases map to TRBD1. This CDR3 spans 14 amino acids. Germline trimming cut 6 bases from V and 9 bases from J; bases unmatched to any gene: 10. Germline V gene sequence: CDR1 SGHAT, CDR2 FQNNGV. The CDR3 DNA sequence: TGTGCCAGCAGGTTGGGTATTCAGGGGGCTGAGCAGTTCTTC. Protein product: CASRLGIQGAEQFF.

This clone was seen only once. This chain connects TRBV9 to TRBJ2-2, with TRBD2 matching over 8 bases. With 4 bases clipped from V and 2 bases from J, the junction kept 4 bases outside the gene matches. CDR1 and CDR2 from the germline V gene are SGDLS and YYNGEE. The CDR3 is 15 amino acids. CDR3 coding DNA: TGTGCCAGCAGCATTACTAGCGGCAACACCGGGGAGCTGTTTTTT. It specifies CASSITSGNTGELFF.

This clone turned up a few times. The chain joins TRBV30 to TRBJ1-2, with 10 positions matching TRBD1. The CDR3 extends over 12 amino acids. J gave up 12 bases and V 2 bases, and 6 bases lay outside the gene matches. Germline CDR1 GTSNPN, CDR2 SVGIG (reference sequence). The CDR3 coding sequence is TGTGCCTGGAGTTTGGGGACAGGGGAAGACACCTTC. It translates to CAWSLGTGEDTF.

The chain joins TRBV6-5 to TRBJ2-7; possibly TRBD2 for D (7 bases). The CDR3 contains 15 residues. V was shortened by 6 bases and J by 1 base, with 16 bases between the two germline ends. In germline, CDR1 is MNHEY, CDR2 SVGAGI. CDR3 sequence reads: CASSSGGTGSYEQYF. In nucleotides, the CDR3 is TGTGCCAGCAGCTCGGGGGGCACAGGGTCCTACGAGCAGTACTTC.

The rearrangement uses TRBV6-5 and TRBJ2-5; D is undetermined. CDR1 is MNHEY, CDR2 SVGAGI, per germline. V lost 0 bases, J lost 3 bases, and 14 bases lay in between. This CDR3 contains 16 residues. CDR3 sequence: CASSYSGWAKEETQYF. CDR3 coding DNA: TGTGCCAGCAGTTACTCGGGTTGGGCTAAAGAAGAGACCCAGTACTTC.

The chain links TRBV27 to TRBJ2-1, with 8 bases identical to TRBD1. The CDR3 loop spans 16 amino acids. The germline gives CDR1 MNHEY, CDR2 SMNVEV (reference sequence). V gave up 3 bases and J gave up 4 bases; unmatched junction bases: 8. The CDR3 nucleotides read TGTGCCAGCAGTTTCGGGACAGGTTTCGGTTACAATGAGCAGTTCTTC. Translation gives CASSFGTGFGYNEQFF.

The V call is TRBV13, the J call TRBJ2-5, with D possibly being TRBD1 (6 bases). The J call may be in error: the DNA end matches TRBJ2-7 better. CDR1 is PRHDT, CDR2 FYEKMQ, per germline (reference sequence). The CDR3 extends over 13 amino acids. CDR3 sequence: CASSLGGGYEQYF. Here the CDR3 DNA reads TGTGCCAGCAGCTTAGGAGGGGGCTACGAGCAGTACTTC.

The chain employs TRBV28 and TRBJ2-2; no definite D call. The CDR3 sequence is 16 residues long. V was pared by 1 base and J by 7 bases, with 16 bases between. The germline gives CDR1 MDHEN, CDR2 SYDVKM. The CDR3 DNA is TGTGCCAGCAGTTTATCCAGCATGGTTAACGGCGGGGAGCTGTTTTTT. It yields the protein CASSLSSMVNGGELFF.

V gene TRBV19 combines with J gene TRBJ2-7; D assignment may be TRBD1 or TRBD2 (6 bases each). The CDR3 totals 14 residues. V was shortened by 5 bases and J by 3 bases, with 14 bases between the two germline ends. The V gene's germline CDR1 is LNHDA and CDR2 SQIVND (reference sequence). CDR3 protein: CASSPRGLYYEQYF. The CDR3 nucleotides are TGTGCCAGTAGTCCCCGGGGGCTTTACTACGAGCAGTACTTC.

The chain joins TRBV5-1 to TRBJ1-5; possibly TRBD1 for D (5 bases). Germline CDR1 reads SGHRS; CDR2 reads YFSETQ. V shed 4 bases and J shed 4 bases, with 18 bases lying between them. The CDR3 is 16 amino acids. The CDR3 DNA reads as TGCGCCAGCAGCCAGGGAGGTGGGGGTCCGAATCAGCCCCAGCATTTT. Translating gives CASSQGGGGPNQPQHF.

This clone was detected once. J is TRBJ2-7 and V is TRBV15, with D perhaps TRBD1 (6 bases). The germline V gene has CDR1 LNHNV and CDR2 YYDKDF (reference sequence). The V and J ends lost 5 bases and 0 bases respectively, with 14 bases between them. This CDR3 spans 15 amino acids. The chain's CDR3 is CATSAQTGSSYEQYF. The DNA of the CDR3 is TGTGCCACCAGCGCCCAAACAGGGTCCTCCTACGAGCAGTACTTC.

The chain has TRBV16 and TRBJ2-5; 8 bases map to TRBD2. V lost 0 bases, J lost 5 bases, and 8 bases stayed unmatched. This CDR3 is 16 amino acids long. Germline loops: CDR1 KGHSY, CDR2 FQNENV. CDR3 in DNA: TGTGCCAGCAGCCAATCGAGGGGCGGGAGGCTGGAGACCCAGTACTTC. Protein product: CASSQSRGGRLETQYF.

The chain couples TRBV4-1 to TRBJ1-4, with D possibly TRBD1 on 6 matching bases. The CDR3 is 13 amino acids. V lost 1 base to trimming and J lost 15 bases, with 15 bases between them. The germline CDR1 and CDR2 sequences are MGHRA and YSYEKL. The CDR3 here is CASSQGYRADMFF. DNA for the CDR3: TGCGCCAGCAGCCAAGGGTACAGGGCCGACATGTTTTTT.

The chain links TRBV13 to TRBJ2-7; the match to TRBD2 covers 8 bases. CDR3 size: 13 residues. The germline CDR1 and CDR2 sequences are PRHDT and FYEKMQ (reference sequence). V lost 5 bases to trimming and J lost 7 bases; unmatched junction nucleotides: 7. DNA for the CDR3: TGTGCCAGCAGCGTCGGGAGGGCCCAGGAGCAGTACTTC. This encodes CASSVGRAQEQYF.

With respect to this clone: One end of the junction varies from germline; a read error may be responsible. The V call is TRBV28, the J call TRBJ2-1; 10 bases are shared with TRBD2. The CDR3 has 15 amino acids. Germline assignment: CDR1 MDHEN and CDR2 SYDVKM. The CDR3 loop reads CASSLVLAGYSEQFF. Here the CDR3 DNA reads TGTGCCAGCAGTTTAGTACTAGCGGGATACAGTGAGCAGTTCTTC.

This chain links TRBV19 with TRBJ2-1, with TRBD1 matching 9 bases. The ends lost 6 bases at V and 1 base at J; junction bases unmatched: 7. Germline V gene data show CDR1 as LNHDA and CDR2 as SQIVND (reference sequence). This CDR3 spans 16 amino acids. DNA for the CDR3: TGTGCCAGTAGCCCTTACAGGGGGCAATCCTACAATGAGCAGTTCTTC. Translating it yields CASSPYRGQSYNEQFF.

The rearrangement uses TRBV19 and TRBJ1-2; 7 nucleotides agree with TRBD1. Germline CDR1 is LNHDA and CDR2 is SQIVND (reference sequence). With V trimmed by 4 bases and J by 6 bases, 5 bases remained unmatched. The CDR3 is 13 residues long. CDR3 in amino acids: CASSTGTADGYTF. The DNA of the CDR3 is TGTGCCAGTAGTACCGGGACAGCCGATGGCTACACCTTC.

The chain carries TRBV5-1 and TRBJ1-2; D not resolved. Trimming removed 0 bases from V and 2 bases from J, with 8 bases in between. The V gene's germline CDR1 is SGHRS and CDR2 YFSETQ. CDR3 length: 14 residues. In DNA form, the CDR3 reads TGCGCCAGCAGCTTGGAGTCAGTGAACTATGGCTACACCTTC. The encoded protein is CASSLESVNYGYTF.

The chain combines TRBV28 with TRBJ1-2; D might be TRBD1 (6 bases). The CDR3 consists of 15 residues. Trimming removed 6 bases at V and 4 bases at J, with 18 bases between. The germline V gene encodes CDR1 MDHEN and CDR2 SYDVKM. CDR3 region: CASRPTDRLGYGYTF. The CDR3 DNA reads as TGTGCCAGCAGACCTACCGACAGGTTGGGCTATGGCTACACCTTC.

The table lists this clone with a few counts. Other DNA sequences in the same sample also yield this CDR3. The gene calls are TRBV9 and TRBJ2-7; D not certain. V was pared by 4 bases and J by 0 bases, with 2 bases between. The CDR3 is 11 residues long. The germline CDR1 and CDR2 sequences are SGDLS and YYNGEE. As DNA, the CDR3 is TGTGCCAGCAGCTCCTCCTACGAGCAGTACTTC. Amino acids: CASSSSYEQYF.